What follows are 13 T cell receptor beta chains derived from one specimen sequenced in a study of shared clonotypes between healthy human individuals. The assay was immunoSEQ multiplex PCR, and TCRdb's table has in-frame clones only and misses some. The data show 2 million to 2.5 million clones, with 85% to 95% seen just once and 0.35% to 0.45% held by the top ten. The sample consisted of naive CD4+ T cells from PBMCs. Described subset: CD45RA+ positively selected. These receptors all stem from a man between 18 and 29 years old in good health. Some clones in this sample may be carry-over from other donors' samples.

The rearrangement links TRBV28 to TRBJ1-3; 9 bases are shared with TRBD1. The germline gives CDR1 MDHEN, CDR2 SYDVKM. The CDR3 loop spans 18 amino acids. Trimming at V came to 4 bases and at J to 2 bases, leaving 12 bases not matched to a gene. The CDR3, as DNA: TGTGCCAGCAGTTCGCAAAAAGGGGGGGACAGGGCTGGAAACACCATATATTTT. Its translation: CASSSQKGGDRAGNTIYF.

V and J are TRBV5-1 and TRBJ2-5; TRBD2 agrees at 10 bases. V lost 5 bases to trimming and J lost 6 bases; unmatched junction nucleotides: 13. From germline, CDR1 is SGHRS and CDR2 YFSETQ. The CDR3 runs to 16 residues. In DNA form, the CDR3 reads TGCGCCAGCAGTTACGGACTAGCGGAGCTGGGAAAGACCCAGTACTTC. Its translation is CASSYGLAELGKTQYF. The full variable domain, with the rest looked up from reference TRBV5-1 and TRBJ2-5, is KAGVTQTPRYLIKTRGQQVTLSCSPISGHRSVSWYQQTPGQGLQFLFEYFSETQRNKGNFPGRFSGRQFSNSRSEMNVSTLELGDSALYLCASSYGLAELGKTQYFGPGTRLLVL.

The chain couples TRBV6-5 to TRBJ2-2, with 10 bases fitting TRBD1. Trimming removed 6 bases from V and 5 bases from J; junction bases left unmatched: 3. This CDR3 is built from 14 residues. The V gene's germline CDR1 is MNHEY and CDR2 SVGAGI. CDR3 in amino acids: CASRSGQGTGELFF. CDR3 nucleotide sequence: TGTGCCAGCAGATCGGGACAGGGGACCGGGGAGCTGTTTTTT.

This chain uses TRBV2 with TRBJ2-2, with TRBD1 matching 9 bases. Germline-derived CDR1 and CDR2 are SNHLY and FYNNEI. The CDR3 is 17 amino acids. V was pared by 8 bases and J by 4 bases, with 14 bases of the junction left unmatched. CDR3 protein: CASPGRDREKATGELFF. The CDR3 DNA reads TGTGCCAGCCCGGGTAGGGACAGGGAAAAAGCCACCGGGGAGCTGTTTTTT.

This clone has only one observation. This CDR3 is CASNLARGTEAFF. In nucleotides, the CDR3 is TGTGCCAGCAATCTCGCGAGAGGCACTGAAGCTTTCTTT. The chain recombines TRBV6-5 with TRBJ1-1; D is unclear. This CDR3 is built from 13 residues. Trimming shortened V by 7 bases and J by 4 bases, and 13 bases separated the two germline ends. Germline CDR1 MNHEY, CDR2 SVGAGI.

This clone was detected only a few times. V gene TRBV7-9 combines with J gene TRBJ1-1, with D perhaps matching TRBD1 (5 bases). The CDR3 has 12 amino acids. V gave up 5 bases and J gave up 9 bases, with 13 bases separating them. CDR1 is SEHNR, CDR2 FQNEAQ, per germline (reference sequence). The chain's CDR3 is CASSMTEFQAFF. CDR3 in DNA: TGTGCCAGCAGCATGACAGAGTTCCAAGCTTTCTTT.

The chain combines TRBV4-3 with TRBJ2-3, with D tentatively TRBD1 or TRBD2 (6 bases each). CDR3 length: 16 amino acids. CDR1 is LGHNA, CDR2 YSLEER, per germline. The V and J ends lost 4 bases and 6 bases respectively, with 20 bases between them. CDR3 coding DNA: TGCGCCAGCAGCCCAAGGGGGGTAGCGGTAACTGATACGCAGTATTTT. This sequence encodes CASSPRGVAVTDTQYF.

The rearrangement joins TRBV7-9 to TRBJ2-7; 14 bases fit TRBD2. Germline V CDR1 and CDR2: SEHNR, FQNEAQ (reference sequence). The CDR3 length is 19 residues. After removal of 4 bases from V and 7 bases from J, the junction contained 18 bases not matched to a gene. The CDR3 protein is CASSSYGGLAGGGGLEQYF. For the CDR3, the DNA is TGTGCCAGCAGCTCTTATGGAGGACTAGCGGGAGGTGGGGGGTTGGAGCAGTACTTC.

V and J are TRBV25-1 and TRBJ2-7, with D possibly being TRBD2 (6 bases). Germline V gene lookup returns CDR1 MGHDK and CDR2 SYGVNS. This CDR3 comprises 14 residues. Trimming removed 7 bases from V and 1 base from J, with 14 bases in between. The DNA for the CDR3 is TGTGCCAGCAAGGTGGGAGCGGGTTCCTACGAGCAGTACTTC. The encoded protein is CASKVGAGSYEQYF.

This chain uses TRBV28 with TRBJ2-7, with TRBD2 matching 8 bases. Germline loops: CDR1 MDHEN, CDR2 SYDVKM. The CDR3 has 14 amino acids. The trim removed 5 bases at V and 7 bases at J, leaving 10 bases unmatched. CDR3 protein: CASSTSRLAREQYF. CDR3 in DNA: TGTGCCAGCAGTACCTCCAGACTAGCGCGTGAGCAGTACTTC.

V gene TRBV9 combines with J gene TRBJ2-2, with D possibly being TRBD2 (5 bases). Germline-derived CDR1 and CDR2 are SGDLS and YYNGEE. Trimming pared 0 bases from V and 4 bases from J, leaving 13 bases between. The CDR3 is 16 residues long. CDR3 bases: TGTGCCAGCAGCGTAGCCCCACTAGTGGGCACCGGGGAGCTGTTTTTT. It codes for CASSVAPLVGTGELFF. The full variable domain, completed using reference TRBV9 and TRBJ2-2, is DSGVTQTPKHLITATGQRVTLRCSPRSGDLSVYWYQQSLDQGLQFLIQYYNGEERAKGNILERFSAQQFPDLHSELNLSSLELGDSALYFCASSVAPLVGTGELFFGEGSRLTVL.

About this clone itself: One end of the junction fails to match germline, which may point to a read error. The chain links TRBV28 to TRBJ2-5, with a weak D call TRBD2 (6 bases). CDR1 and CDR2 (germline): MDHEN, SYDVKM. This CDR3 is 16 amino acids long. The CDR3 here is CASSSRGRSDQETQYF. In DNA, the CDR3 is TGTGCCAGCAGTTCCCGGGGGAGGTCGGACCAGGAGACCCAGTACTTC.

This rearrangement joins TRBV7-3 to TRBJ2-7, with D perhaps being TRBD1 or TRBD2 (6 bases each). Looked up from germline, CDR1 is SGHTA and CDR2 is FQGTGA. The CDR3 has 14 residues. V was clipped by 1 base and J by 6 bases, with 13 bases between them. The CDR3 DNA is TGTGCCAGCAGCTTAATGGCGGGACAAACCGAGCAGTACTTC. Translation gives CASSLMAGQTEQYF.